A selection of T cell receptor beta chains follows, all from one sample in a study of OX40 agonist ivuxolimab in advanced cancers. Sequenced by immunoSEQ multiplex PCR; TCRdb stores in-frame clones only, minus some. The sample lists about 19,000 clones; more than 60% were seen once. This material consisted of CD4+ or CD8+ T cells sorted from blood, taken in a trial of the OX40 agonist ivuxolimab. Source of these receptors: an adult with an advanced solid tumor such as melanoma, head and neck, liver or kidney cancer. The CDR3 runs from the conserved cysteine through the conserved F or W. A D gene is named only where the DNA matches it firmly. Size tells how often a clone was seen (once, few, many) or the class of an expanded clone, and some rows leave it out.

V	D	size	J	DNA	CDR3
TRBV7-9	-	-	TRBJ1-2	TGTGCCAGCAGCTTAGGATATGGGGACGACTATGGCTACACCTTC	CASSLGYGDDYGYTF
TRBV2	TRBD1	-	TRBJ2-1	TGTGCCAGCAGTCGGGACAGCTCCTACAATGAGCAGTTCTTC	CASSRDSSYNEQFF
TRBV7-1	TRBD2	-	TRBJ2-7	TGTGCCAGCAGCTTAGTAGCGGGGGCGAACTACGAGCAGTACTTC	CASSLVAGANYEQYF
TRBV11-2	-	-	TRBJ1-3	TGTGCCAGCAGCCCTGGCAGGGTTGGAAACACCATATATTTT	CASSPGRVGNTIYF
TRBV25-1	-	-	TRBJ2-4	TGTGCCAGCAGTCACCTATCCAGGGAAACCTTAGCCAAAAACATTCAGTACTTC	CASSHLSRETLAKNIQYF
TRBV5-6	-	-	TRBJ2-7	TGTGCCAGCAGCTTGGGTAACTACGAGCAGTACTTC	CASSLGNYEQYF
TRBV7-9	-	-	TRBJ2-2	TGTGCCAGCAGCTCACCGGGACGGACGAACACCGGGGAGCTGTTTTTT	CASSSPGRTNTGELFF
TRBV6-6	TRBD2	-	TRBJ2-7	TGTGCCAGCACCCCATATGGGGGGGGTACCTACGAGCAGTACTTC	CASTPYGGGTYEQYF
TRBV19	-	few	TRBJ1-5	TGTGCCAGTAGTACCGTCGTTGCTCAGCCCCAGCATTTT	CASSTVVAQPQHF
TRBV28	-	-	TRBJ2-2	TGTGCCAGCAGGCCCCTCGGGACTTTTCTGGCCGGGGAGCTGTTTTTT	CASRPLGTFLAGELFF
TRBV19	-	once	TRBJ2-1	TGTGCCAGTAGTCCCGGCGGAGTCGATGAGCAGTTCTTC	CASSPGGVDEQFF
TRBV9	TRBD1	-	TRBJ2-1	TGTGCCAGCAGCGTAGGATCCGGGACAGTTAATGAGCAGTTCTTC	CASSVGSGTVNEQFF
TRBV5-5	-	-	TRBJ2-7	TGTGCCAGCAGCGCTTCCAGGGCGGGCTACGAGCAGTACTTC	CASSASRAGYEQYF
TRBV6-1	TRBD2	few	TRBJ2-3	TGTGCCAGCAGTGACGTTGCGGGAGGGCCAGATACGCAGTATTTT	CASSDVAGGPDTQYF
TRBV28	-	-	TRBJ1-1	TGTGCCAGCAGTTGGGTCGGCGGGAACACTGAAGCTTTCTTT	CASSWVGGNTEAFF
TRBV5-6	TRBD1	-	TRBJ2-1	TGTGCCAGCAGCATCGGACAGGGACCCGACAATGAGCAGTTCTTC	CASSIGQGPDNEQFF
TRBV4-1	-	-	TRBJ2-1	TGCGCCAGCAGCCCAAGTTCCCCGAGTTTGGAGCAGTTCTTC	CASSPSSPSLEQFF
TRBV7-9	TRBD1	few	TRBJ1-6	TGTGCCAGCAGCTTAAACAGGGGACTAAATTCACCCCTCCACTTT	CASSLNRGLNSPLHF
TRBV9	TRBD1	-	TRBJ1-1	TGTGCCAGCAGCGTACTTCCGACAGGGGAGGCTTTCTTT	CASSVLPTGEAFF
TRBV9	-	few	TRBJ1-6	TGTGCCAGCAGCCCCTGGGGGGACGCCTATAATTCACCCCTCCACTTT	CASSPWGDAYNSPLHF
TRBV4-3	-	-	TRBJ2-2	TGCGCCAGCAGCCAAGACCGACAGAACACCGGGGAGCTGTTTTTT	CASSQDRQNTGELFF
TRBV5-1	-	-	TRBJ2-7	TGCGCCAGCAGCTTGGCTGGGCAGGGATACGAGCAGTACTTC	CASSLAGQGYEQYF
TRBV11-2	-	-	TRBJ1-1	TGTGCCAGCAGCATGACCAGGGGAGGAACTGAAGCTTTCTTT	CASSMTRGGTEAFF
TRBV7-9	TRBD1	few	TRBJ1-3	TGTGCCAGCAGACGCCAGGGAGGACAGGCGCGAGGAAACACCATATATTTT	CASRRQGGQARGNTIYF
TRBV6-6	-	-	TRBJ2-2	TGTGCCAGCAGACACGCGAACACCGGGGAGCTGTTTTTT	CASRHANTGELFF
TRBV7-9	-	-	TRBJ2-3	TGTGCCAGCAGCTTAGGTCCGCCCTATGATACGCAGTATTTT	CASSLGPPYDTQYF
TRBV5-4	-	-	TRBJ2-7	TGTGCCAGCAGCTTGGGACAGGACTACGAGCAGTACTTC	CASSLGQDYEQYF
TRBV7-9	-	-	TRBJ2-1	TGTGCCAGCAGCTTAGCGCAGGTAGCCAATGAGCAGTTCTTC	CASSLAQVANEQFF
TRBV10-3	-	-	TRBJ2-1	TGTGCCATCAGTGAGGCGACAGAACCGCATGAGAACCCCTACAATGAGCAGTTCTTC	CAISEATEPHENPYNEQFF
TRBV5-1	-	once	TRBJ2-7	TGCGCCAGCCAACCACGGGGGACGAGCTCCTACGAGCAGTACTTC	CASQPRGTSSYEQYF
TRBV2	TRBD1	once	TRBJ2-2	TGTGCCAGCAGTTCGGCTGAAGGGACAGCGAACACCGGGGAGCTGTTTTTT	CASSSAEGTANTGELFF
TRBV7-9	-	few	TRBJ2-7	TGTGCCAGCAGCTTACCCCCGGGACACGGGAGCGAGCAGTACTTC	CASSLPPGHGSEQYF
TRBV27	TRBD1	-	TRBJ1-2	TGTGCCAGCCGGCAGGGGGGAGAATATGGCTACACCTTC	CASRQGGEYGYTF
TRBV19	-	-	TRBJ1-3	TGTGCCAGTAGTATTGACTACTCTGGAAACACCATATATTTT	CASSIDYSGNTIYF
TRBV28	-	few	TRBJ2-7	TGTGCCAGCAGCCCGACAGACTACGAGCAGTACTTC	CASSPTDYEQYF
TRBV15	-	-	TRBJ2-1	TGTGCCACCAGCGGAATAGTAGCCGATGAGCAGTTCTTC	CATSGIVADEQFF
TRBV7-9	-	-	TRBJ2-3	TGTGCCAGCAGCTTAGGTGGTGGGGGAACAGATACGCAGTATTTT	CASSLGGGGTDTQYF
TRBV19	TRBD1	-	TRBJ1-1	TGTGCCAGTAGTGAGGGACAGGAAGCTTTCTTT	CASSEGQEAFF
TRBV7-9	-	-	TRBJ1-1	TGTGCCAGCAGCCAAAGCAAACAGATGGGGGTGAAGGCTGAAGCTTTCTTT	CASSQSKQMGVKAEAFF
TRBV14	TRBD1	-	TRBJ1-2	TGTGCCAGCAGCCAAGATCGCGACAGGGGGCAGGTCTATGGCTACACCTTC	CASSQDRDRGQVYGYTF
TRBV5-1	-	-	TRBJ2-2	TGCGCCAGCATCTTGTTCCGGGGAGCTGTTTTT	CASILFRGAVF
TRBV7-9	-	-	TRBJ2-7	TGTGCCAGCAGCTTAGAGGCCCGTTCCTACGAGCAGTACTTC	CASSLEARSYEQYF
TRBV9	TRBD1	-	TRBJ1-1	TGTGCCAGCAGCCCCCAGGACAGGGGACATTGGAGCACTGAAGCTTTCTTT	CASSPQDRGHWSTEAFF
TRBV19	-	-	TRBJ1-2	TGTGCCAGTAGTCTCCGGACAAATCCGGACTATGGCTACACCTTC	CASSLRTNPDYGYTF
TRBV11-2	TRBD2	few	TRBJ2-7	TGTGCCAGCAGCCCGGGAGGCTACGAGCAGTACTTC	CASSPGGYEQYF
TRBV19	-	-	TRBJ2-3	TGTGCCAGTAGTAGGACTCCGGGCACCCAAGATACGCAGTATTTT	CASSRTPGTQDTQYF
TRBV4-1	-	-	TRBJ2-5	TGCGCCAGCAGCCTTCTGGGGTCGGAGACCCAGTACTTC	CASSLLGSETQYF
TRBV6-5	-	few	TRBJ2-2	TGTGCCAGCAGTTACTCGATGGCTGTAAACACCGGGGAGCTGTTTTTT	CASSYSMAVNTGELFF
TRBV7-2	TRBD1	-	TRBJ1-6	TGTGCCAGCAGCTTTGGCCAGGGGGTGTATTCACCCCTCCACTTT	CASSFGQGVYSPLHF
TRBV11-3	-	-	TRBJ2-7	TGTGCCAGCAGCTTAGATCCCCGGGGCGAGCAGTACTTC	CASSLDPRGEQYF
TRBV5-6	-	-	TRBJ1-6	TGTGCCAGCAGCTCACAGGGCCTCCGATCACCCCTCCACTTT	CASSSQGLRSPLHF